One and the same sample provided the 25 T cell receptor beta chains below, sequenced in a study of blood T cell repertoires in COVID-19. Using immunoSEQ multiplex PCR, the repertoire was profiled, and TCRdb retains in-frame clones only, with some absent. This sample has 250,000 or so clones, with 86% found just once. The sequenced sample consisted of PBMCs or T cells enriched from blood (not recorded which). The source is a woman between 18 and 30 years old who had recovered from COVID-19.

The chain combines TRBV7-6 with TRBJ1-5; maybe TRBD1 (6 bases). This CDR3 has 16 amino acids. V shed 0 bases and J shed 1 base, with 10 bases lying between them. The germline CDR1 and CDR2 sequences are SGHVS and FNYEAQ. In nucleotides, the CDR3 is TGTGCCAGCAGCTTAGCAGGGGGTCGGAGCAATCAGCCCCAGCATTTT. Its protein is CASSLAGGRSNQPQHF. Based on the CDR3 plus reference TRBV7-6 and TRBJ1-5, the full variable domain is GAGVSQSPRYKVTKRGQDVALRCDPISGHVSLYWYRQALGQGPEFLTYFNYEAQQDKSGLPNDRFSAERPEGSISTLTIQRTEQRDSAMYRCASSLAGGRSNQPQHFGDGTRLSIL.

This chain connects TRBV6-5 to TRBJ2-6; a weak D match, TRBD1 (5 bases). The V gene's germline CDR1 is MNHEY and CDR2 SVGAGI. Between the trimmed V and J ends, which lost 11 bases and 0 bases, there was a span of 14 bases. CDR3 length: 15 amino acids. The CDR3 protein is CAGTRQRSGANVLTF. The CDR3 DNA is TGTGCCGGCACCCGACAGCGCTCTGGGGCCAACGTCCTGACTTTC.

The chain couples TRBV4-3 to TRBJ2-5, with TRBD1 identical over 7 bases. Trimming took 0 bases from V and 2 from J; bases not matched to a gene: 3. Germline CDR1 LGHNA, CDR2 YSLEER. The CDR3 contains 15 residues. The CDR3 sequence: CASSQEGTAQETQYF. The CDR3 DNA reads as TGCGCCAGCAGCCAAGAGGGGACAGCACAAGAGACCCAGTACTTC.

Here the CDR3 DNA reads TGTGCCAGCAGTTTAGGGACAGGGTTTGGTGAGCAGTTCTTC. Its protein is CASSLGTGFGEQFF. The rearrangement joins TRBV28 to TRBJ2-1; 9 nucleotides line up with TRBD1. CDR3 length: 14 amino acids. J gave up 9 bases and V 2 bases, and 5 bases lay outside the gene matches. CDR1 and CDR2 (germline): MDHEN, SYDVKM.

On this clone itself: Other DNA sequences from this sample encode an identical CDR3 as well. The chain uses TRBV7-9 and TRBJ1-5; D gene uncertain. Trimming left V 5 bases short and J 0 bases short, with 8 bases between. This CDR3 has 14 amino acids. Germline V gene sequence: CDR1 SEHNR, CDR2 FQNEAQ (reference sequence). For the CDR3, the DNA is TGTGCCAGCAGCCTAGGGCCTAGCAATCAGCCCCAGCATTTT. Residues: CASSLGPSNQPQHF.

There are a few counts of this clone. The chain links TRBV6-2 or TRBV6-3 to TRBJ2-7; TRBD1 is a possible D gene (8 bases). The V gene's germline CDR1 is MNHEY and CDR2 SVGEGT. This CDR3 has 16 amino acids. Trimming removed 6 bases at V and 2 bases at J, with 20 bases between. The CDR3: CASSPIGQGGTYEQYF. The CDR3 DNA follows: TGTGCCAGCAGCCCTATAGGACAGGGAGGGACCTACGAGCAGTACTTC.

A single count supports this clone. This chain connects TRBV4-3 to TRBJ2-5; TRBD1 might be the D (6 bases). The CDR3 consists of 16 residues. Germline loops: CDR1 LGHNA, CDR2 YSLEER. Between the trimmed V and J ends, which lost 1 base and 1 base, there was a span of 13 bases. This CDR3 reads CASSQVFRGRQETQYF. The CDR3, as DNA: TGCGCCAGCAGCCAAGTATTCAGGGGCCGCCAAGAGACCCAGTACTTC.

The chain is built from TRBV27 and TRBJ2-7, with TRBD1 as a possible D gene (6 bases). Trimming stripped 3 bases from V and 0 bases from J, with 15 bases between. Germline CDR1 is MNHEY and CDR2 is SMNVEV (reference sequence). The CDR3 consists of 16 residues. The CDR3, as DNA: TGTGCCAGCAGTTTCGATGAACAGGGTTCCTCCTACGAGCAGTACTTC. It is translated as CASSFDEQGSSYEQYF.

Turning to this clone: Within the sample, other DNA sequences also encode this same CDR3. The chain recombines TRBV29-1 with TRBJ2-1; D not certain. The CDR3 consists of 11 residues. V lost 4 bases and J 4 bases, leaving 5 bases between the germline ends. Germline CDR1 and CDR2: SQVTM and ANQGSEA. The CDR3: CSVAGYNEQFF. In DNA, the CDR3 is TGCAGCGTTGCCGGTTACAATGAGCAGTTCTTC.

The CDR3, as DNA: TGTGCCAGCAGCGTAGCTACACTAGCGGGGACGGGGGAGCAGTACTTC. This encodes CASSVATLAGTGEQYF. J is TRBJ2-7 and V is TRBV9; 10 nucleotides agree with TRBD2. Unmatched junction bases numbered 10, after V lost 0 bases and J lost 7 bases. There are 16 residues in the CDR3. Germline lookup yields CDR1 SGDLS and CDR2 YYNGEE.

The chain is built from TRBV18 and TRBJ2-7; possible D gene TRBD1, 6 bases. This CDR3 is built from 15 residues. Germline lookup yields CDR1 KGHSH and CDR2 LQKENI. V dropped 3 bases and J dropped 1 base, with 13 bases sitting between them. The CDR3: CASSPWGLLSYEQYF. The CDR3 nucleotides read TGTGCCAGCTCACCCTGGGGGCTGTTGTCCTACGAGCAGTACTTC.

The CDR3 reads CASSEFFANTGELFF. The CDR3, as DNA: TGTGCCAGCAGTGAATTCTTTGCGAACACCGGGGAGCTGTTTTTT. The gene calls are TRBV25-1 and TRBJ2-2, with D hard to call. Germline CDR1 is MGHDK and CDR2 is SYGVNS. Trimming removed 1 base at V and 0 bases at J, with 6 bases between. The CDR3 contains 15 residues.

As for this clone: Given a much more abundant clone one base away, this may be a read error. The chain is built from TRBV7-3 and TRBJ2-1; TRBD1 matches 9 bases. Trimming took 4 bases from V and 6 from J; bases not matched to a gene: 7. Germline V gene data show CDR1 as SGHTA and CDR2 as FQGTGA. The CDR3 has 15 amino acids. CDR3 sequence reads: CASSWGQGDGNEQFF. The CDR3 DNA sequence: TGTGCCAGCAGCTGGGGACAGGGAGACGGCAATGAGCAGTTCTTC.

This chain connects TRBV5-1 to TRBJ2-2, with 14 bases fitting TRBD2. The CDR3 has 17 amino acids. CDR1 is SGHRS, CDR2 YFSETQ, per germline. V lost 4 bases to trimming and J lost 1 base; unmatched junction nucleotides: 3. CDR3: CASSPGLAGVNTGELFF. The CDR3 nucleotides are TGCGCCAGCAGCCCGGGACTAGCGGGGGTGAACACCGGGGAGCTGTTTTTT.

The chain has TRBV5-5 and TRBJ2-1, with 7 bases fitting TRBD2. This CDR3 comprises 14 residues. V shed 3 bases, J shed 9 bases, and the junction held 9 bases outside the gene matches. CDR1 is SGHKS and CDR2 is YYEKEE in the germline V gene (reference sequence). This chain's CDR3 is CASSSGRGVGEQFF. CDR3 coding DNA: TGTGCCAGCAGCTCAGGACGGGGGGTTGGTGAGCAGTTCTTC.

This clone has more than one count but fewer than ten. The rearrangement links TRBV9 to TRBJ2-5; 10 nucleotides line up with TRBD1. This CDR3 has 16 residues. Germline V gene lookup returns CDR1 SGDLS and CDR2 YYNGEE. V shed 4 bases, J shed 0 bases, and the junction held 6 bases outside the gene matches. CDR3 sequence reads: CASSPRTGGNQETQYF. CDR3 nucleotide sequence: TGTGCCAGCAGCCCCCGGACAGGGGGGAACCAAGAGACCCAGTACTTC.

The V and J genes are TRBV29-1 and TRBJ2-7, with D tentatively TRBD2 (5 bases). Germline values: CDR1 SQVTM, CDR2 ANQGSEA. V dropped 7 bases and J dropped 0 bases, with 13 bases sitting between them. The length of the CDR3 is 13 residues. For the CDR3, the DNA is TGCAGCGCCCTCAGAGGGAACTCCTACGAGCAGTACTTC. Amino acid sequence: CSALRGNSYEQYF.

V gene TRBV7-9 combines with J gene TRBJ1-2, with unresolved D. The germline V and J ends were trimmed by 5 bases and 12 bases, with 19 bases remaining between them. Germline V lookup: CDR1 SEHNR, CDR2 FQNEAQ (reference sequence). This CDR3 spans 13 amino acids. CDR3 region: CASSPLKTGPHTF. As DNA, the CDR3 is TGTGCCAGCAGCCCCCTCAAGACGGGTCCCCACACCTTC.

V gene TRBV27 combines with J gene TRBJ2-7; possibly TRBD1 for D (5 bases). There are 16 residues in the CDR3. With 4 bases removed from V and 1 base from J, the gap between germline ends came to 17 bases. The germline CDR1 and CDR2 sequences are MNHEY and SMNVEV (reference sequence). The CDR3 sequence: CASSSPRTLKSYEQYF. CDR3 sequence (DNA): TGTGCCAGCAGTTCCCCCCGGACACTCAAATCCTACGAGCAGTACTTC.

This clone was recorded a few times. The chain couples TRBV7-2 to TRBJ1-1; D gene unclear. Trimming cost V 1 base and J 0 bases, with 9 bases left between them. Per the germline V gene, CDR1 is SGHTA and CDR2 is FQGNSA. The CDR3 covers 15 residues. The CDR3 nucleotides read TGTGCCAGCAGCTTAGGGGGAGGGCTGAACACTGAAGCTTTCTTT. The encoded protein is CASSLGGGLNTEAFF.

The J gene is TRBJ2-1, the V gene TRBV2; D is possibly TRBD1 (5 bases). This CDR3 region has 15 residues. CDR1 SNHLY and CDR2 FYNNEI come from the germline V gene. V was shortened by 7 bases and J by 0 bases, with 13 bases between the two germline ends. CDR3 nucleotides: TGTGCCAGCATTTTCGACAGTAGCTCCTACAATGAGCAGTTCTTC. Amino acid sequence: CASIFDSSSYNEQFF.

The CDR3 nucleotides read TGTGCCAGCAGCCCATGGAGAGATACGCAGTATTTT. It translates to CASSPWRDTQYF. This chain uses TRBV14 with TRBJ2-3; D is unclear. The CDR3 consists of 12 residues. The germline CDR1 and CDR2 sequences are SGHDN and FVKESK. Trimming left V 4 bases short and J 5 bases short, with 7 bases between.

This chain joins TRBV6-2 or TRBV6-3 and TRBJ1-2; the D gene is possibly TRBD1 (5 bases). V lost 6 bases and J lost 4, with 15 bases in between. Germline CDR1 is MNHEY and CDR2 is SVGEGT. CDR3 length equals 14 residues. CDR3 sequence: CASSGTGGTYGYTF. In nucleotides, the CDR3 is TGTGCCAGCAGCGGGACGGGGGGTACCTATGGCTACACCTTC.

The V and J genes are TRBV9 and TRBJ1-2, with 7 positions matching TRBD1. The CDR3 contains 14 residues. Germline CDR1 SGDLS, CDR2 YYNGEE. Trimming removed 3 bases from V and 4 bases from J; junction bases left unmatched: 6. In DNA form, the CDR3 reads TGTGCCAGCAGCGGGCGACAGGGATCCTATGGCTACACCTTC. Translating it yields CASSGRQGSYGYTF.

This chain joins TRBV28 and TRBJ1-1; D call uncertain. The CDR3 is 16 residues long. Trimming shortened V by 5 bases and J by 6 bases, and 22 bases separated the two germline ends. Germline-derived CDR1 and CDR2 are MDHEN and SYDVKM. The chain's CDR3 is CASSPIQTRRAPEAFF. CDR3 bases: TGTGCCAGCAGTCCCATTCAAACTCGAAGAGCTCCTGAAGCTTTCTTT.